The T cell receptor beta chain described here comes from a study of identical twins. Regarding the study as a whole: There was an excess of low generation probability in the out-of-frame alpha sequences that twins shared.

Template switching (which added a universal primer site) was used, and cDNA carried unique molecular identifiers. Using its own MiXCR run on the 5' RACE reads, TCRdb lists one record per CDR3 protein. The table has 1.5 million to 2 million distinct CDR3 sequences, less than 35% seen once. As concerns this clonotype: The antigen is unknown. Relative to the germline gene, one junction end is altered; a read error may explain this.

The clonotype originates from a newborn girl in good health. Source material: cord blood.

CDR3 sequence reads: CAGSQVPGALGDTQYF. Written as DNA, the CDR3 is TGTGCCGGCAGCCAAGTACCAGGGGCCCTGGGAGATACGCAGTATTTT. The J gene is TRBJ2-3, the V gene TRBV4-2; perhaps TRBD1 as D (6 bases). The CDR3 is made up of 16 amino acids. Germline V lookup: CDR1 LGHNA, CDR2 YNFKEQ.